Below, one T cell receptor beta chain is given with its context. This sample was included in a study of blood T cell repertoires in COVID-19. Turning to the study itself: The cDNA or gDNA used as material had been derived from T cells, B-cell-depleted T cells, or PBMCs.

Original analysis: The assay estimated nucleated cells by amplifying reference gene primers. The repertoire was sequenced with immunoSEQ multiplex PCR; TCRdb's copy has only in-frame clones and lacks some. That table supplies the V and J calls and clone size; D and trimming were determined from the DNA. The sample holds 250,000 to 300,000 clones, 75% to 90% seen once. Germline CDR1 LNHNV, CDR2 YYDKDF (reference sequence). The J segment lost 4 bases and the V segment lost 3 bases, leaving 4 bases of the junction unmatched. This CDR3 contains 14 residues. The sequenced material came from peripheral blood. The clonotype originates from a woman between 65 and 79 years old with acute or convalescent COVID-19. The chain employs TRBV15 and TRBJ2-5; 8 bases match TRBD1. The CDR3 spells CATSRDRDGETQYF. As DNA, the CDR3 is TGTGCCACCAGCAGGGACAGGGATGGAGAGACCCAGTACTTC.